This TCR beta chain was sequenced in a study of blood T cell repertoires in COVID-19. The CDR3 loop spans 17 amino acids. V was pared by 1 base and J by 0 bases, with 15 bases between. The germline CDR1 and CDR2 sequences are SNHLY and FYNNEI. The method was immunoSEQ multiplex PCR; TCRdb's version includes in-frame clones alone and lacks a portion of them. Among some 330,000 clones, roughly 91% were seen once, and the ten largest hold approximately 1.8%. This TCR came from a woman aged 30 to 39 with COVID-19, enrolled during active disease. The sequencing sample was made of peripheral blood. The chain combines TRBV2 with TRBJ2-5, with D maybe TRBD1 (6 bases). CDR3 sequence reads: CASSEGRGTGHQETQYF. CDR3 in DNA: TGTGCCAGCAGTGAAGGAAGGGGGACGGGACACCAAGAGACCCAGTACTTC.